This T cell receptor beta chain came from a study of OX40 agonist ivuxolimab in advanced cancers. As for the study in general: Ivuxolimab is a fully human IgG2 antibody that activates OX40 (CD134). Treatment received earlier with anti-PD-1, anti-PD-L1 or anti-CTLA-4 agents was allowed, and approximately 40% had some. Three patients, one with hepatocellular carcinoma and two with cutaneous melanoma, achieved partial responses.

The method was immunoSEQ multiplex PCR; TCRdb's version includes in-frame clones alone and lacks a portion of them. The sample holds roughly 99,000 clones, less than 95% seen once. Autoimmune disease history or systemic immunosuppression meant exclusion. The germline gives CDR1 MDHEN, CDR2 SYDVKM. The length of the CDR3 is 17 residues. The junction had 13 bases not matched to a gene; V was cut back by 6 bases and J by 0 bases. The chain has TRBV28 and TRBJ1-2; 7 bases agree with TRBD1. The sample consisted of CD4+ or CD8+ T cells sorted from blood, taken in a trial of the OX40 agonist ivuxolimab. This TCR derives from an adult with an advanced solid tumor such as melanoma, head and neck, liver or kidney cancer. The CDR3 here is CASSSDRAYLANYGYTF. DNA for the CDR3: TGTGCCAGCAGCTCCGACAGGGCCTACTTAGCTAACTATGGCTACACCTTC.